The entry below describes one TCR beta chain. Its antigen is not known. This CDR3 is built from 15 residues. Germline-derived CDR1 and CDR2 are SGHNT and YYREEE (reference sequence). V lost 3 bases, J lost 8 bases, and 9 bases stayed unmatched. This sample stems from a study of STAT5B mutations in CD4+ large granular lymphocyte leukemia. General study results and limits: TRBV06-family usage was enriched in top patient clones (8/27) versus controls (2/35).

Original data processing: The detection floor for productive clonotype frequency was 2.59 x 10-5. Clones were sequenced by immunoSEQ multiplex PCR, and TCRdb holds only the in-frame ones, with some missing. V and J calls and clone size are as listed in that table; D and trimming were resolved from the DNA. The data hold about 20,000 clones, with under 80% observed a single time. The sample comprised CD4+ T cells from blood buffy coats. The chain joins TRBV5-4 to TRBJ1-2, with TRBD1 matching 11 bases. This receptor was taken from a human donor in good health. CDR3 sequence reads: CASSSRDRGDLGYTF. CDR3 DNA: TGTGCCAGCAGCTCCCGGGACAGGGGGGATTTAGGCTACACCTTC.